These 19 T cell receptor beta chains were all obtained from the same sample, sequenced in a study of cytomegalovirus exposure and HLA in healthy donors. Primers included in the PCR were 60 Vbeta and 13 Jbeta primers. Assay: immunoSEQ multiplex PCR; the TCRdb copy retains only in-frame clones and omits some. The sample lists about 200,000 clones; 82% were seen once. Material for sequencing was PBMCs. Every receptor here comes from a middle-aged woman in good health and CMV-seronegative.

The chain carries TRBV30 and TRBJ1-2; the match to TRBD1 covers 8 bases. The CDR3 totals 15 residues. The ends lost 0 bases at V and 2 bases at J; junction bases unmatched: 5. Germline assignment: CDR1 GTSNPN and CDR2 SVGIG (reference sequence). CDR3 coding DNA: TGTGCCTGGAGTGTACGGACAGGGTTCAACTATGGCTACACCTTC. This translates into CAWSVRTGFNYGYTF.

V usage is TRBV28 and J usage is TRBJ2-5, with a possible D match to TRBD2 (6 bases). Germline-derived CDR1 and CDR2 are MDHEN and SYDVKM. The V and J ends lost 6 bases and 7 bases respectively, with 24 bases between them. The CDR3 covers 16 residues. The CDR3 loop is CASSPGAAGPPGTQYF. The CDR3, as DNA: TGTGCCAGCAGCCCGGGCGCCGCGGGACCGCCCGGGACCCAGTACTTC.

This clone came up a few times. The chain joins TRBV5-1 to TRBJ1-1; 7 nucleotides align to TRBD1. This CDR3 has 14 amino acids. V shed 9 bases and J 4 bases; nucleotides not matched to a gene: 12. Germline V gene sequence: CDR1 SGHRS, CDR2 YFSETQ. In nucleotides, the CDR3 is TGCGCCACCAAAACCGACAGGGTTGGCACTGAAGCTTTCTTT. This codes for CATKTDRVGTEAFF.

This clone came up once. The genes are TRBV5-4 and TRBJ2-7; 8 bases are a match to TRBD2. The CDR3 runs 14 residues. V was clipped by 3 bases and J by 3 bases; unmatched bases: 5. CDR1 is SGHNT, CDR2 YYREEE, per germline (reference sequence). For the CDR3, the DNA is TGTGCCAGCAGCTCCGCAGCGGGAGACTACGAGCAGTACTTC. Protein sequence: CASSSAAGDYEQYF.

The chain employs TRBV19 and TRBJ2-1, with D perhaps matching TRBD1 (5 bases). This CDR3 is built from 14 residues. V was pared by 3 bases and J by 10 bases, with 16 bases between. Looked up from germline, CDR1 is LNHDA and CDR2 is SQIVND (reference sequence). The CDR3 DNA reads TGTGCCAGTAGTATCGAGACAGCCATTGGGGAGCAGTTCTTC. Translated: CASSIETAIGEQFF.

The chain is built from TRBV2 and TRBJ2-5, with TRBD2 identical over 9 bases. Germline-derived CDR1 and CDR2 are SNHLY and FYNNEI. The V segment lost 6 bases and the J segment 5 bases; nucleotides outside the gene matches: 7. This CDR3 has 14 amino acids. The CDR3 is CASRPGTSRETQYF. DNA of the CDR3: TGTGCCAGCAGACCCGGGACTAGCAGGGAGACCCAGTACTTC.

A few counts support this clone. The chain employs TRBV4-1 and TRBJ1-1; 9 positions match TRBD1. The germline gives CDR1 MGHRA, CDR2 YSYEKL. V lost 0 bases and J lost 4; bases outside the gene matches: 12. This CDR3 is built from 18 residues. The CDR3 region is CASSQDLYPGQGSTEAFF. DNA of the CDR3: TGCGCCAGCAGCCAAGATCTCTACCCGGGACAGGGTAGCACTGAAGCTTTCTTT.

V is TRBV28 and J is TRBJ2-4, with 8 bases that match TRBD1. The CDR3 spans 17 residues. Per germline, CDR1 MDHEN and CDR2 SYDVKM. J was trimmed by 2 bases and V by 5 bases; bases with no gene match: 11. The CDR3, as DNA: TGTGCCAGCAGTGGACAGGGAGGTTCTAGTTCCAAAAACATTCAGTACTTC. Amino acid sequence: CASSGQGGSSSKNIQYF.

J is TRBJ1-1 and V is TRBV21-1. TRBV21-1 is deemed a pseudogene. This CDR3 region has 13 residues. The CDR3 loop reads CASSKGGGPEAFF. Written as DNA, the CDR3 is TGTGCCAGCAGCAAGGGAGGGGGACCTGAAGCTTTCTTT.

This chain connects TRBV7-3 to TRBJ1-2; perhaps TRBD1 as D (6 bases). CDR1 and CDR2 from the germline V gene are SGHTA and FQGTGA. The V and J ends lost 2 bases and 5 bases respectively, with 9 bases between them. This CDR3 is built from 13 residues. The CDR3 loop reads CASSLGRGYGYTF. The CDR3 DNA reads TGTGCCAGCAGCTTAGGAAGGGGGTATGGCTACACCTTC.

Written as DNA, the CDR3 is TGTGCCAGCACCCCTCCTGATGGGGCCCCCTACGAGCAGTACTTC. This encodes CASTPPDGAPYEQYF. The rearrangement links TRBV28 to TRBJ2-7; TRBD1 is a possible D gene (5 bases). Trimming shortened V by 7 bases and J by 2 bases, and 18 bases separated the two germline ends. Per germline, CDR1 MDHEN and CDR2 SYDVKM. This CDR3 is 15 amino acids long. The full variable domain, completed using reference TRBV28 and TRBJ2-7, is DVKVTQSSRYLVKRTGEKVFLECVQDMDHENMFWYRQDPGLGLRLIYFSYDVKMKEKGDIPEGYSVSREKKERFSLILESASTNQTSMYLCASTPPDGAPYEQYFGPGTRLTVT.

The rearrangement uses TRBV20-1 and TRBJ1-2; 7 bases map to TRBD1. CDR1 and CDR2 (germline): DFQATT, SNEGSKA (reference sequence). This CDR3 has 11 amino acids. The CDR3 bases are TGCAGGGCTGGGACAGACTATGGCTACACCTTC. It codes for CRAGTDYGYTF.

The chain links TRBV27 to TRBJ1-2, with TRBD1 matching over 8 bases. Germline values: CDR1 MNHEY, CDR2 SMNVEV (reference sequence). With 5 bases clipped from V and 5 bases from J, the junction kept 10 bases outside the gene matches. The CDR3 length is 15 residues. In DNA form, the CDR3 reads TGTGCCAGCAGTCTAGTCACAGGGGGGGGATATGGCTACACCTTC. It translates to CASSLVTGGGYGYTF.

This clone was seen only a few times. The V and J genes are TRBV6-1 and TRBJ2-1; D not certain. The germline gives CDR1 MNHNS, CDR2 SASEGT. The germline V and J ends were trimmed by 7 bases and 5 bases, with 6 bases remaining between them. This CDR3 has 11 amino acids. In nucleotides, the CDR3 is TGTGCCAGCATAGCTCACAATGAGCAGTTCTTC. Amino acids: CASIAHNEQFF.

This chain joins TRBV9 and TRBJ2-2, with 9 bases fitting TRBD1. CDR3 length: 15 amino acids. CDR1 is SGDLS and CDR2 is YYNGEE in the germline V gene. The V gene end was trimmed by 0 bases and the J gene end by 13 bases; junction bases not matched to a gene: 10. This CDR3 reads CASSVGTGASAALFF. The CDR3 DNA reads TGTGCCAGCAGCGTAGGGACAGGGGCGTCCGCGGCGCTGTTTTTT.

The CDR3 loop is CAWTVQGRETQYF. The CDR3 bases are TGTGCCTGGACAGTACAGGGGCGAGAGACCCAGTACTTC. The chain carries TRBV30 and TRBJ2-5, with 7 bases that match TRBD1. V shed 4 bases, J shed 4 bases, and the junction held 6 bases outside the gene matches. This CDR3 is 13 amino acids long. Germline V gives CDR1 GTSNPN, CDR2 SVGIG (reference sequence).

The J gene is TRBJ2-7, the V gene TRBV20-1; the D gene is possibly TRBD2 (6 bases). Germline CDR1 reads DFQATT; CDR2 reads SNEGSKA (reference sequence). Deletions cut 5 bases from V and 9 bases from J, with 14 bases between. This CDR3 region has 11 residues. CDR3 region: CSASGVAVQYF. CDR3 in DNA: TGCAGTGCTTCCGGAGTAGCGGTGCAGTACTTC.

V and J are TRBV7-2 and TRBJ1-5, with 7 nucleotides matching TRBD1. V was pared by 4 bases and J by 5 bases, with 8 bases of the junction left unmatched. In germline, CDR1 is SGHTA, CDR2 FQGNSA. The CDR3 loop spans 15 amino acids. CDR3: CASSSFDREDQPQHF. The CDR3 DNA sequence: TGTGCCAGCAGCTCTTTCGACAGGGAAGATCAGCCCCAGCATTTT.

The rearrangement links TRBV27 to TRBJ2-3; D possibly corresponds to TRBD1 (6 bases). The germline V gene encodes CDR1 MNHEY and CDR2 SMNVEV (reference sequence). Trimming stripped 0 bases from V and 2 bases from J, with 12 bases between. There are 16 residues in the CDR3. The CDR3 DNA is TGTGCCAGCAGTTTATCCAGGGGATCACCCACAGATACGCAGTATTTT. It specifies CASSLSRGSPTDTQYF.